This TCR beta chain is drawn from a study of T cells in Graves' hyperthyroidism and ophthalmopathy. No ophthalmopathy progression within 18 months constituted stable Graves' hyperthyroidism. Orbital computed tomography, thyroid ultrasound, serum thyroxine and TRAb, and clinical symptoms together informed the diagnoses. PBMCs came from over 8.5 ml fresh peripheral blood. Researchers took RNA transcripts and amplified the TCR beta CDR3 regions from them. First-round RT-PCR with HTBI primers amplified the TCR CDR3 region. TCRdb processed the multiplex PCR reads anew with MiXCR; each CDR3 protein has one entry. The profile shows hundreds of thousands of distinct CDR3 sequences, 38% of them singletons. Specimen: blood. This sequence was found in a man between 18 and 29 years old with Graves' hyperthyroidism.

CDR3 residues: CASRLSGGDEQYF. The CDR3 nucleotides read TGTGCCAGCCGTTTGTCGGGCGGGGACGAGCAGTACTTC. This sequence joins TRBV6-5 and TRBJ2-7, with D tentatively TRBD2 (6 bases). The CDR3 totals 13 residues. The V end lost 8 bases, the J end lost 5 bases, and 16 bases lay between the germline ends. In germline, CDR1 is MNHEY, CDR2 SVGAGI.